What follows are 10 T cell receptor beta chains derived from one specimen sequenced in a study of blood T cells in healthy people across ages. PCR was performed a second time for about 6 to 12 cycles using a sample-barcoded 5' primer and a J-beta primer mix. MiXCR was run by TCRdb on the 5' RACE reads, yielding one entry per CDR3 protein. The sample lists about 1,600,000 distinct CDR3 sequences; roughly 40% were seen once. Sequences were obtained from blood. The receptor source for this set is a woman aged 18-35 years in good health.

The chain combines TRBV28 with TRBJ1-5; weak D call: TRBD1 (5 bases). CDR3 length equals 16 residues. Trimming removed 2 bases at V and 1 base at J, with 12 bases between. Germline V CDR1 and CDR2: MDHEN, SYDVKM. CDR3 sequence (DNA): TGTGCCAGCAGTTTACAGGGAGGTAGGAGCAATCAGCCCCAGCATTTT. This gives the protein CASSLQGGRSNQPQHF.

This chain connects TRBV29-1 to TRBJ1-5, with TRBD1 identical over 8 bases. The length of the CDR3 is 13 residues. Trimming removed 6 bases from V and 1 base from J; junction bases left unmatched: 2. Germline-derived CDR1 and CDR2 are SQVTM and ANQGSEA. The CDR3 bases are TGCAGCGTGGACAGGGCCAGCAATCAGCCCCAGCATTTT. The encoded protein is CSVDRASNQPQHF.

The V gene is TRBV12-3 or TRBV12-4, the J gene TRBJ1-4; 7 bases align to TRBD1. The CDR3 runs 12 residues. V dropped 10 bases and J dropped 5; count of bases not matched to a gene: 4. CDR3 amino acids: CATGQINEKLFF. CDR3 DNA: TGTGCCACGGGACAGATCAATGAAAAACTGTTTTTT.

The rearrangement uses TRBV12-3 or TRBV12-4 and TRBJ2-1, with D tentatively TRBD1 or TRBD2 (6 bases each). The CDR3 covers 15 residues. V was shortened by 5 bases and J by 10 bases, with 21 bases between the two germline ends. CDR3 in amino acids: CASSKRGGFVYEQFF. CDR3 bases: TGTGCCAGCAGTAAAAGAGGGGGGTTCGTCTACGAGCAGTTCTTC.

This clonotype was detected only a few times. V and J are TRBV6-2 or TRBV6-3 and TRBJ2-2; D may be TRBD1 (6 bases). The ends were cut back, 2 bases at V and 3 bases at J, with 10 bases in the middle. The CDR3 is 15 amino acids. Germline V gene sequence: CDR1 MNHEY, CDR2 SVGEGT. CDR3 coding DNA: TGTGCCAGCAGTTACGAGGGACACGACACCGGGGAGCTGTTTTTT. Its protein product is CASSYEGHDTGELFF.

V usage is TRBV20-1 and J usage is TRBJ2-3, with D unresolved. Germline CDR1 is DFQATT and CDR2 is SNEGSKA (reference sequence). The V end was cut by 7 bases, the J end by 6 bases, with 17 bases between. The CDR3 consists of 13 residues. The CDR3 reads CSVPPRLSDTQYF. The CDR3 DNA reads as TGCAGTGTTCCTCCCCGACTGTCCGATACGCAGTATTTT.

To note about this clonotype: Its ends do not fully match the called genes, so a read error is possible. The genes are TRBV10-2 and TRBJ1-6, with D possibly TRBD1 on 6 matching bases. The germline V gene has CDR1 WSHSY and CDR2 SAAADI. This CDR3 is built from 14 residues. CDR3 loop: CASLRDTGNSPLHF. CDR3 coding DNA: TGCGCCAGCCTACGCGACACAGGGAATTCGCCCCTCCACTTT.

In its sample, this clonotype was seen a few times. V and J are TRBV7-2 and TRBJ2-3; D is unclear. The CDR3 contains 16 residues. Germline loops: CDR1 SGHTA, CDR2 FQGNSA. Trimming removed 1 base from V and 0 bases from J, with 11 bases in between. The DNA of the CDR3 is TGTGCCAGCAGCTTAGGCTGGGTGTCTAGCACAGATACGCAGTATTTT. Its translation is CASSLGWVSSTDTQYF.

This clonotype was seen more than once but under ten times. V usage is TRBV29-1 and J usage is TRBJ1-6, with D tentatively TRBD1 (5 bases). The CDR3 consists of 14 residues. V was shortened by 6 bases and J by 7 bases, with 16 bases between the two germline ends. The germline gives CDR1 SQVTM, CDR2 ANQGSEA. CDR3: CSVAPGGLNSPLHF. CDR3 DNA sequence: TGCAGCGTGGCCCCCGGGGGACTGAATTCACCCCTCCACTTT.

Ten or more counts support this clonotype. This chain joins TRBV20-1 and TRBJ2-7; 9 bases agree with TRBD2. The V and J ends lost 1 base and 4 bases, in that order; junction bases with no gene match: 5. This CDR3 spans 14 amino acids. Germline V gene sequence: CDR1 DFQATT, CDR2 SNEGSKA (reference sequence). The CDR3 DNA reads as TGCAGTGCTAGAGTAGGAGCGGGGGGATACGAGCAGTACTTC. Protein sequence: CSARVGAGGYEQYF.